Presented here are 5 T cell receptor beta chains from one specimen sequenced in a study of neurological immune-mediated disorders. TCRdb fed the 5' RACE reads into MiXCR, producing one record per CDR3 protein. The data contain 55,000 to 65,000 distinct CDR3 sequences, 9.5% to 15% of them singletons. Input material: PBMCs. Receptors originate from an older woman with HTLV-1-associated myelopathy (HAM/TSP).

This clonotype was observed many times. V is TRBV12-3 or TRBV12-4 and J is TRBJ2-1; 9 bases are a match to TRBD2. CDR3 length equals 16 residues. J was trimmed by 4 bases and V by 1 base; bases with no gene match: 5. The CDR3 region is CASSLGIAGEYNEQFF. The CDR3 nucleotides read TGTGCCAGCAGTTTAGGAATAGCGGGAGAATACAATGAGCAGTTCTTC.

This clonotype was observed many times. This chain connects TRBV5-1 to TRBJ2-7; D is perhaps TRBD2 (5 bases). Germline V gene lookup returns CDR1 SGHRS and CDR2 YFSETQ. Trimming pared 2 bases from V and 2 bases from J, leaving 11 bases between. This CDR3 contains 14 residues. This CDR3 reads CASSFGNPTYEQYF. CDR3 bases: TGCGCCAGCAGCTTCGGGAATCCTACCTACGAGCAGTACTTC.

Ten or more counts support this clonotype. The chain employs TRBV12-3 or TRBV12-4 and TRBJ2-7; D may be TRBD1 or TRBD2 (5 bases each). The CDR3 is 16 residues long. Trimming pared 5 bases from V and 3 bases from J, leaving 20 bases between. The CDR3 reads CASSPLEGFRFYEQYF. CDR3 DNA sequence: TGTGCCAGCAGTCCCCTTGAGGGGTTCAGGTTCTACGAGCAGTACTTC.

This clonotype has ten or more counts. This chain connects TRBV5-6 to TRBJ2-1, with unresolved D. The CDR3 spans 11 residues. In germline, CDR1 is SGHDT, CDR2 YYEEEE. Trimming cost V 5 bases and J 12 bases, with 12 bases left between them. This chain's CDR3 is CASSWGEGQFF. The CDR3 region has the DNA TGTGCCAGCAGTTGGGGTGAAGGGCAGTTCTTC.

The CDR3, as DNA: TGTGCCAGCTCACCAAGGGGTAGCGGGACGGTGAGCTCCTACAATGAGCAGTTCTTC. Translation: CASSPRGSGTVSSYNEQFF. The chain uses TRBV18 and TRBJ2-1; 8 bases map to TRBD2. Germline V gene sequence: CDR1 KGHSH, CDR2 LQKENI. This CDR3 has 19 amino acids. V lost 2 bases, J lost 0 bases, and 12 bases stayed unmatched.